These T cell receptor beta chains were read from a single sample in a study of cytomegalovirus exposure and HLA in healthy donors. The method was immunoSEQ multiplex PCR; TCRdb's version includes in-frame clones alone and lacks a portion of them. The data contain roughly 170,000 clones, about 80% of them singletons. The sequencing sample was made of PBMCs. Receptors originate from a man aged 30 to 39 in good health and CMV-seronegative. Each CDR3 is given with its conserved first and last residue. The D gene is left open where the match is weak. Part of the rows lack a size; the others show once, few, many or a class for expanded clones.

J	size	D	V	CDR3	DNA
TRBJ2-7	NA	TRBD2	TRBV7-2	CASSQATSGTYEQYF	TGTGCCAGCAGCCAAGCGACTAGCGGTACCTACGAGCAGTACTTC
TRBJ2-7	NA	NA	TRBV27	CASSFGVTYEQYF	TGTGCCAGCAGTTTCGGGGTGACCTACGAGCAGTACTTC
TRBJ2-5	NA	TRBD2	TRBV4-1	CASSPTIERGGRETQYF	TGCGCCAGCAGCCCCACGATAGAGCGGGGGGGCCGCGAGACCCAGTACTTC
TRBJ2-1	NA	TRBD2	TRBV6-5	CASSYRSGSGYNEQFF	TGTGCCAGCAGTTACCGGAGCGGGAGTGGCTACAATGAGCAGTTCTTC
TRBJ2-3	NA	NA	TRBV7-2	CASSSQGSKDTQYF	TGTGCCAGCAGCTCGCAGGGGTCCAAAGATACGCAGTATTTT
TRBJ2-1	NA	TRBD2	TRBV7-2	CASSSGLAGGPYNEQFF	TGTGCCAGCAGCTCGGGACTAGCGGGAGGGCCGTACAATGAGCAGTTCTTC
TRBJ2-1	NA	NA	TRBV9	CASSTGTGGYNEQFF	TGTGCCAGCAGCACCGGGACTGGGGGCTACAATGAGCAGTTCTTC
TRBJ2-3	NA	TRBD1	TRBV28	CASSSDQGARTDTQYF	TGTGCCAGCAGTTCGGATCAGGGGGCCCGAACAGATACGCAGTATTTT
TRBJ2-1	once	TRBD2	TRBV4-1	CASSQVLGLAGGREQFF	TGCGCCAGCAGCCAAGTTTTGGGACTAGCGGGAGGTCGGGAGCAGTTCTTC
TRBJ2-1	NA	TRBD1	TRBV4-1	CASSQGPGQGADEQFF	TGCGCCAGCAGCCAAGGCCCGGGACAGGGCGCGGATGAGCAGTTCTTC
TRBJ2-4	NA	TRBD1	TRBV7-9	CASSGQGPNIQYF	TGTGCCAGCAGCGGACAGGGACCGAACATTCAGTACTTC
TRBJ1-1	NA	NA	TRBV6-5	CASNNKQVNTEAFF	TGTGCCAGCAATAATAAACAGGTGAACACTGAAGCTTTCTTT
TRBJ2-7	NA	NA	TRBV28	CASSSAGTSSYEQYF	TGTGCCAGCAGTTCAGCAGGGACATCTTCCTACGAGCAGTACTTC
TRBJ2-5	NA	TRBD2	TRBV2	CASRGLAGVETQYF	TGTGCCAGCCGAGGGCTAGCGGGGGTGGAGACCCAGTACTTC
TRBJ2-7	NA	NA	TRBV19	CASSHQQADTYEQYF	TGTGCCAGTAGTCATCAACAGGCAGACACCTACGAGCAGTACTTC
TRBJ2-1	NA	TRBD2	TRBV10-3	CAIRRGGDRNEQFF	TGTGCCATCCGGCGGGGGGGCGACCGCAATGAGCAGTTCTTC
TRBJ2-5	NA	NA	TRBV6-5	CASHRGMKETQYF	TGTGCCAGCCATCGGGGGATGAAAGAGACCCAGTACTTC
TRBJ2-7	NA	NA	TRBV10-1	CASSVGRSGEQYF	TGCGCCAGCAGTGTGGGCCGTTCGGGGGAGCAGTACTTC
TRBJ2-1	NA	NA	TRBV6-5	CASSYSRQVAYNEQFF	TGTGCCAGCAGTTACTCGCGACAGGTGGCCTACAATGAGCAGTTCTTC
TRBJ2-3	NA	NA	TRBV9	CASSVVGAQGGTQYF	TGTGCCAGCAGCGTAGTGGGGGCCCAAGGGGGTACGCAGTATTTT
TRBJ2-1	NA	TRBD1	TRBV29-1	CSVAGQGAYNEQFF	TGCAGCGTAGCGGGACAGGGGGCGTATAATGAGCAGTTCTTC
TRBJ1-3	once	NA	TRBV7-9	CASTWDTSSGNTIYF	TGTGCCAGCACCTGGGACACGAGCAGCGGAAACACCATATATTTT
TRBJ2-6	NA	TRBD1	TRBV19	CSTGDSGANVLTF	TGTTCAACAGGGGACTCTGGGGCCAACGTCCTGACTTTC
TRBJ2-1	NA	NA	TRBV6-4	CASSSRGATAYNEQFF	TGTGCCAGCAGTAGCCGGGGAGCAACCGCCTACAATGAGCAGTTCTTC
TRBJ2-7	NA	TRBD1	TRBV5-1	CASSHYGTGGYEQYF	TGCGCCAGCAGCCACTACGGGACAGGGGGCTACGAGCAGTACTTC
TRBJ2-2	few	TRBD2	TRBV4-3	CASSQESLGGSNTGELFF	TGCGCCAGCAGCCAAGAATCGTTGGGGGGGTCGAACACCGGGGAGCTGTTTTTT
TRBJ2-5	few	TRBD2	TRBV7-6	CASSSLLVGLAGVRETQYF	TGTGCCAGCAGCTCCCTCTTGGTGGGACTAGCGGGAGTTAGGGAGACCCAGTACTTC
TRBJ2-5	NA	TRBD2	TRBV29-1	CSVEFASGTWTQYF	TGCAGCGTTGAATTTGCTAGCGGTACGTGGACCCAGTACTTC
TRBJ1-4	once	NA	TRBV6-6	CASRLGQINEKLFF	TGTGCCAGCAGACTAGGACAGATAAATGAAAAACTGTTTTTT
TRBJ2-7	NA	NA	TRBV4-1	CASSQDPPSPSQDYEQYF	TGCGCCAGCAGCCAAGATCCTCCCTCGCCGAGCCAAGACTACGAGCAGTACTTC
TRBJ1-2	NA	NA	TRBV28	CASRTDSNYGYTF	TGTGCCAGCAGAACCGACAGTAACTATGGCTACACCTTC
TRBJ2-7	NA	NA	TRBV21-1	CASYKRETESYEQYF	TGTGCCAGCTATAAGAGGGAAACAGAGTCCTACGAGCAGTACTTC
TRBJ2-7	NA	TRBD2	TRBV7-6	CASSLAGGPMNEQYF	TGTGCCAGCAGCTTAGCGGGAGGGCCGATGAACGAGCAGTACTTC
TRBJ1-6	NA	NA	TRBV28	CASRRRDNSPLHF	TGTGCCAGCAGGCGGCGAGATAATTCACCCCTCCACTTT
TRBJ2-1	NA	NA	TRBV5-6	CASSLWLVKTGRNEQFF	TGTGCCAGCAGCTTGTGGCTGGTGAAAACAGGGCGGAATGAGCAGTTCTTC
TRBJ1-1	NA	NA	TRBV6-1	CASSGRSPMNTEAFF	TGTGCCAGCAGTGGGCGGTCTCCTATGAACACTGAAGCTTTCTTT
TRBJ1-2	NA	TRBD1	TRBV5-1	CASSLTDRVRYGYTF	TGCGCCAGCAGCTTGACGGACAGGGTGCGGTATGGCTACACCTTC
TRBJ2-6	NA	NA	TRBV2	CAGQRQGTGANVLTF	TGTGCCGGCCAGAGGCAGGGAACTGGGGCCAACGTCCTGACTTTC
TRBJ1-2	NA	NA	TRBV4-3	CASSQETGNYGYTF	TGCGCCAGCAGCCAAGAAACAGGGAACTATGGCTACACCTTC
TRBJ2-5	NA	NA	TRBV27	CASSLLGQQETQYF	TGTGCCAGCAGTTTATTGGGGCAGCAAGAGACCCAGTACTTC
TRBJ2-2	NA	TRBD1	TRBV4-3	CASSQVYRGYTGELFF	TGCGCCAGCAGCCAAGTTTACAGGGGGTACACCGGGGAGCTGTTTTTT
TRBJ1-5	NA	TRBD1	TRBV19	CASSPSGQGVNQPQHF	TGTGCCAGTAGTCCCTCCGGACAGGGCGTAAATCAGCCCCAGCATTTT
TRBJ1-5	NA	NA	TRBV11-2	CASSLGWGRQPQHF	TGTGCCAGCAGCTTAGGTTGGGGGCGTCAGCCCCAACATTTT
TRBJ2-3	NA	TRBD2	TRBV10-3	CAIKEGLAGGVTDTQYF	TGTGCCATCAAAGAGGGACTAGCGGGAGGTGTCACAGATACGCAGTATTTT
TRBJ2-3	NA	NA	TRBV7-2	CASSSSDWKTDTQYF	TGTGCCAGCAGCTCCTCGGACTGGAAGACAGATACGCAGTATTTT
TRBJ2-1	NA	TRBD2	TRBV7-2	CASSLNSGSTGNEQFF	TGTGCCAGCAGCTTAAATAGCGGGAGTACGGGTAATGAGCAGTTCTTC
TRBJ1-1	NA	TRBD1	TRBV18	CASSPDRVQGAEAFF	TGTGCCAGCTCGCCGGACAGGGTCCAGGGCGCTGAAGCTTTCTTT
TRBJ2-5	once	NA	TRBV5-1	CASSLAQGGQETQYF	TGCGCCAGCAGCTTGGCACAGGGTGGGCAAGAGACCCAGTACTTC
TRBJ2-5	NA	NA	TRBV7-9	CASSFAGMDQETQYF	TGTGCCAGCAGCTTCGCAGGGATGGACCAAGAGACCCAGTACTTC
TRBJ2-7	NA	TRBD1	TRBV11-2	CASSPRQGGYEQYF	TGTGCCAGCAGCCCACGACAGGGGGGCTACGAGCAGTACTTC
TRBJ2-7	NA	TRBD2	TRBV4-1	CASSPGGITYEQYF	TGCGCCAGCAGCCCGGGGGGAATCACCTACGAGCAGTACTTC
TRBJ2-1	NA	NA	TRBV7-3	CASSSPGSYNEQFF	TGTGCCAGCAGCTCCCCCGGGAGTTACAATGAGCAGTTCTTC
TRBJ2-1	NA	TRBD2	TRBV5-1	CASSPTGGNNEQFF	TGCGCCAGCAGCCCTACGGGGGGTAATAATGAGCAGTTCTTC
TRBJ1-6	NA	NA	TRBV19	CASSLQPPSYNSPLHF	TGTGCCAGTAGTCTACAGCCTCCCTCCTATAATTCACCCCTCCACTTT
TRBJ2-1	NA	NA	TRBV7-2	CASSLGGGREQFF	TGTGCCAGCAGCCTAGGGGGGGGGCGAGAGCAGTTCTTC
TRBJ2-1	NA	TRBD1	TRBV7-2	CASSLGGDREQFF	TGTGCCAGCAGCTTAGGAGGGGACAGGGAGCAGTTCTTC
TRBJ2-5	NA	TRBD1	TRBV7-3	CASSLGQGMSETQYF	TGTGCCAGCAGCTTGGGACAGGGGATGTCGGAGACCCAGTACTTC
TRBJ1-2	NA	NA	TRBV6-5	CASSGPFYGYTF	TGTGCCAGCAGTGGGCCCTTCTATGGCTACACCTTC
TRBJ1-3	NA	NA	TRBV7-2	CASSDRSGNTIYF	TGTGCCAGCAGCGACAGGTCTGGAAACACCATATATTTT
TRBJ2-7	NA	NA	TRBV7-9	CASSLDSLSYEQYF	TGTGCCAGCAGCTTAGACAGCCTTTCCTACGAGCAGTACTTC